These 12 T cell receptor beta chains were sequenced from one sample in a study of regulatory T cells in long-lasting Graves disease. The time point here: persistent/refractory GD, antithyroid drugs over 5 years with positive TRAb. After RNA was extracted from PBMCs, the TCR library was made from it. Arm-PCR of CDR3 regions and iRepertoire HTBI primers were the basis on which TCR beta libraries were built. In TCRdb, the multiplex PCR reads were re-called with MiXCR into one record per CDR3 protein. Of about 470,000 distinct CDR3 sequences detected, around 21% appear once; the ten largest clones hold under 9%. The starting material was peripheral blood mononuclear cells (PBMCs), obtained when the disease was refractory, from a patient treated with antithyroid drugs. The receptor set was obtained from a female donor with Graves disease.

This chain connects TRBV5-1 to TRBJ1-5; maybe TRBD1 (5 bases). Per germline, CDR1 SGHRS and CDR2 YFSETQ. Trimming cost V 0 bases and J 5 bases, with 9 bases left between them. This CDR3 has 14 residues. The CDR3 bases are TGCGCCAGCAGCTTGGAGGGAGGGGATCAGCCCCAGCATTTT. Translating it yields CASSLEGGDQPQHF.

The V gene is TRBV5-6, the J gene TRBJ2-7, with 10 bases matching TRBD2. The CDR3 covers 15 residues. Germline V lookup: CDR1 SGHDT, CDR2 YYEEEE. The V and J ends lost 2 bases and 3 bases, in that order; junction bases with no gene match: 5. The CDR3: CASSFPSGSHYEQYF. CDR3 coding DNA: TGTGCCAGCAGCTTCCCTAGCGGGAGCCACTACGAGCAGTACTTC.

The sample holds a few counts of this clonotype. The V call is TRBV5-5, the J call TRBJ2-1, with 7 positions matching TRBD2. Unmatched junction bases numbered 5, after V lost 3 bases and J lost 5 bases. CDR3 size: 14 residues. The V gene's germline CDR1 is SGHKS and CDR2 YYEKEE (reference sequence). The CDR3 sequence: CASSSAGVNNEQFF. CDR3 bases: TGTGCCAGCAGCTCGGCGGGAGTTAACAATGAGCAGTTCTTC.

The gene calls are TRBV30 and TRBJ1-6, with a possible D match to TRBD1 (5 bases). Per the germline V gene, CDR1 is GTSNPN and CDR2 is SVGIG (reference sequence). This CDR3 is built from 12 residues. The V end was cut by 0 bases, the J end by 14 bases, with 11 bases between. The CDR3, as DNA: TGTGCCTGGAGTGTACTCGGGGGAACCCTCCACTTT. Its protein is CAWSVLGGTLHF.

This clonotype was counted at least ten times. The genes are TRBV18 and TRBJ2-5; D gene uncertain. Trimming stripped 8 bases from V and 2 bases from J, with 6 bases between. Germline CDR1 is KGHSH and CDR2 is LQKENI. The CDR3 runs to 11 residues. In DNA form, the CDR3 reads TGTGCCAGCAGCCAACAAGAGACCCAGTACTTC. Protein: CASSQQETQYF.

This clonotype occurred many times. The rearrangement uses TRBV20-1 and TRBJ2-7; 9 bases map to TRBD1. Germline V gene sequence: CDR1 DFQATT, CDR2 SNEGSKA (reference sequence). The CDR3 totals 15 residues. Here the CDR3 reads CSLAGLGQGRNEQYF. Here the CDR3 DNA reads TGCAGCCTCGCAGGTTTGGGACAGGGAAGGAACGAGCAGTACTTC.

This clonotype was counted at least ten times. The chain has TRBV29-1 and TRBJ2-7; 9 bases are shared with TRBD2. Germline loops: CDR1 SQVTM, CDR2 ANQGSEA. This CDR3 contains 15 residues. V dropped 0 bases and J dropped 2; count of bases not matched to a gene: 5. The CDR3, as DNA: TGCAGCGTTGAAGATCGGGGACTAGCCCCCTACGAGCAGTACTTC. Its translation: CSVEDRGLAPYEQYF.

This clonotype was seen many times. The rearrangement joins TRBV7-9 to TRBJ2-5; 10 bases agree with TRBD1. With V trimmed by 5 bases and J by 3 bases, 6 bases remained unmatched. The CDR3 runs 15 residues. Looked up from germline, CDR1 is SEHNR and CDR2 is FQNEAQ (reference sequence). CDR3 DNA sequence: TGTGCCAGCAGCCCCGCCGGGACAGGGGAAGAGACCCAGTACTTC. It specifies CASSPAGTGEETQYF.

In its sample, this clonotype was seen many times. The chain has TRBV6-5 and TRBJ2-7; D might be TRBD1 (7 bases). Deletions cut 2 bases from V and 2 bases from J, with 13 bases between. This CDR3 spans 15 amino acids. Germline-derived CDR1 and CDR2 are MNHEY and SVGAGI. The CDR3, as DNA: TGTGCCAGCAGTTACCAGGGGGGAGATACCTACGAGCAGTACTTC. This sequence encodes CASSYQGGDTYEQYF.

This clonotype turned up a few times. The CDR3 DNA reads TGTGCCAGCAGCCGAGGACAGGCTGCTGAAGCTTTCTTT. Its protein is CASSRGQAAEAFF. This chain links TRBV3-1 with TRBJ1-1; TRBD1 matches 7 bases. The CDR3 is made up of 13 amino acids. Per germline, CDR1 LGHDT and CDR2 YNNKEL (reference sequence). J lost 6 bases, V lost 4 bases, and 5 bases had no gene match.

This clonotype has a handful of counts. The chain is built from TRBV4-2 and TRBJ1-1; D is uncertain. The CDR3 length is 13 residues. Per the germline V gene, CDR1 is LGHNA and CDR2 is YNFKEQ. V lost 0 bases and J 8 bases, leaving 10 bases between the germline ends. The CDR3 here is CASSQDPGMEAFF. The CDR3 nucleotides read TGTGCCAGCAGCCAAGATCCAGGCATGGAAGCTTTCTTT.

This clonotype was detected many times. V gene TRBV20-1 combines with J gene TRBJ2-7; maybe TRBD1 (7 bases). Trimming stripped 3 bases from V and 2 bases from J, with 11 bases between. This CDR3 has 13 residues. Per the germline V gene, CDR1 is DFQATT and CDR2 is SNEGSKA (reference sequence). The CDR3 nucleotides read TGCAGTGCTAGGGAGGGACAGCCCTACGAGCAGTACTTC. Encoded protein: CSAREGQPYEQYF.